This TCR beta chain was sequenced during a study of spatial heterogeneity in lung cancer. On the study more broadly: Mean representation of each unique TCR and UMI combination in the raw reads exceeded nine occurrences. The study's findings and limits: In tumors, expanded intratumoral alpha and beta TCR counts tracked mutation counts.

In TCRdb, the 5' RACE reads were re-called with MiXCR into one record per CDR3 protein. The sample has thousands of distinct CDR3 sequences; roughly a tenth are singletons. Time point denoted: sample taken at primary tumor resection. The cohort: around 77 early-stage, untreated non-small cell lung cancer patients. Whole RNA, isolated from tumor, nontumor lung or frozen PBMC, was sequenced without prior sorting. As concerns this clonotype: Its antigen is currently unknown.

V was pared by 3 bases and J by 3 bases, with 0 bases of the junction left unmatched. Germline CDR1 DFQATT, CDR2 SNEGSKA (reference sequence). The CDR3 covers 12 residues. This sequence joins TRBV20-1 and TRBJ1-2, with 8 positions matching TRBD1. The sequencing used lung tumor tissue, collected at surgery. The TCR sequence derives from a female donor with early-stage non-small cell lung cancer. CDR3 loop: CSASRGHYGYTF. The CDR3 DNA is TGCAGTGCTAGCAGGGGGCACTATGGCTACACCTTC.